These T cell receptor beta chains were read from a single sample in a study of vaccination and CD4 T cells after COVID-19. Which antigens these TCRs recognize remains unknown. TCRdb analysed the PCR reads with MiXCR anew, one entry per CDR3 protein. The table records 20,000 to 25,000 distinct CDR3 sequences, roughly 34% of them present only once. The starting material was CD4+ T cells from blood, cultured in vitro, obtained before SARS-CoV-2 vaccination. These receptors were taken from a human donor who had recovered from COVID-19. Both conserved end residues are part of each CDR3. A D gene is named only where the DNA matches it firmly. Rows may omit the clone size; those that give it use once, few, many or a size class.

length: 14; D: .; J: TRBJ2-2; V: TRBV6-2/TRBV6-3; size: few; CDR3: CASRWDLNTGELFF; DNA: TGTGCCAGCAGATGGGACTTGAACACCGGGGAGCTGTTTTTT
length: 14; D: .; J: TRBJ2-1; V: TRBV6-1; size: .; CDR3: CASSEAGRANEQFF; DNA: TGTGCCAGCAGTGAAGCAGGCAGGGCCAATGAGCAGTTCTTC
length: 14; D: .; J: TRBJ1-1; V: TRBV28; size: few; CDR3: CASSPRGGRAEAFF; DNA: TGTGCCAGCAGTCCCCGGGGGGGGAGGGCTGAAGCTTTCTTT
length: 13; D: .; J: TRBJ1-5; V: TRBV6-5; size: medium-sized; CDR3: CASSYGGNQPQHF; DNA: TGTGCCAGCAGTTATGGAGGCAATCAGCCCCAGCATTTT
length: 13; D: .; J: TRBJ1-2; V: TRBV5-4; size: few; CDR3: CASSLGGPGGYTF; DNA: TGTGCCAGCAGCTTGGGTGGACCCGGGGGCTACACCTTC
length: 19; D: .; J: TRBJ1-5; V: TRBV4-3; size: once; CDR3: CASSPSRIPRGRDNQPQHF; DNA: TGCGCCAGCAGCCCGTCCCGGATACCCAGGGGTAGGGACAATCAGCCCCAGCATTTT
length: 15; D: .; J: TRBJ1-2; V: TRBV20-1; size: .; CDR3: CSAGPAGTDDYGYTF; DNA: TGCAGTGCTGGGCCCGCTGGGACCGACGACTATGGCTACACCTTC
length: 15; D: .; J: TRBJ1-5; V: TRBV27; size: .; CDR3: CAGSLSWDENQPQHF; DNA: TGTGCCGGCAGTTTATCTTGGGATGAAAATCAGCCCCAGCATTTT
length: 15; D: .; J: TRBJ1-6; V: TRBV11-2; size: .; CDR3: CASSLELGSHSPLHF; DNA: TGTGCCAGCAGCTTAGAACTGGGGAGTCATTCACCCCTCCACTTT
length: 15; D: TRBD2; J: TRBJ2-7; V: TRBV6-1; size: few; CDR3: CASRPTRTSARGEYF; DNA: TGTGCCAGCAGACCCACCCGGACTAGCGCCCGTGGGGAGTACTTC
length: 14; D: .; J: TRBJ2-3; V: TRBV12-3/TRBV12-4; size: .; CDR3: CASSKGVGTDTQYF; DNA: TGTGCCAGCAGTAAGGGGGTTGGAACAGATACGCAGTATTTT
length: 15; D: .; J: TRBJ2-1; V: TRBV12-3/TRBV12-4; size: .; CDR3: CASSERAPLVIEQFF; DNA: TGTGCCAGCAGCGAAAGAGCGCCACTAGTGATTGAGCAGTTCTTC
length: 17; D: TRBD1; J: TRBJ2-6; V: TRBV4-1; size: once; CDR3: CASSQVTGDSGANVLTF; DNA: TGCGCCAGCAGCCAAGTAACAGGGGACTCTGGGGCCAACGTCCTGACTTTC
length: 14; D: TRBD1; J: TRBJ1-5; V: TRBV18; size: .; CDR3: CASSATGGIQPQHF; DNA: TGTGCCAGCTCAGCTACAGGGGGAATACAGCCCCAGCATTTT
length: 14; D: TRBD2; J: TRBJ2-7; V: TRBV27; size: .; CDR3: CASSAGDGFYEQYF; DNA: TGTGCCAGCAGTGCGGGGGATGGTTTCTACGAGCAGTACTTC
length: 15; D: .; J: TRBJ1-2; V: TRBV7-2; size: few; CDR3: CASSPQESSIYGYTF; DNA: TGTGCCAGCAGCCCACAGGAGAGCAGCATCTATGGCTACACCTTC
length: 12; D: .; J: TRBJ2-2; V: TRBV20-1; size: .; CDR3: CSANRRTGELFF; DNA: TGCAGTGCTAACCGGAGGACCGGGGAGCTGTTTTTT
length: 15; D: .; J: TRBJ1-6; V: TRBV6-5; size: .; CDR3: CASSYTGILNSPLHF; DNA: TGTGCCAGCAGTTATACAGGGATTCTTAATTCACCCCTCCACTTT
length: 15; D: .; J: TRBJ2-1; V: TRBV20-1; size: .; CDR3: CSARGSTRLSNEQFF; DNA: TGCAGTGCTAGAGGTAGTACCCGTCTGAGCAATGAGCAGTTCTTC
length: 14; D: .; J: TRBJ1-2; V: TRBV7-2; size: .; CDR3: CASSLEAQGSGYTF; DNA: TGTGCCAGCAGCTTAGAGGCACAGGGCTCGGGCTACACCTTC
length: 13; D: .; J: TRBJ1-1; V: TRBV5-4; size: .; CDR3: CASSLQGLLGAFF; DNA: TGTGCCAGCAGCTTGCAAGGGTTGCTCGGAGCTTTCTTT
length: 12; D: .; J: TRBJ2-3; V: TRBV7-2; size: few; CDR3: CASSLIGNTQYF; DNA: TGTGCCAGCAGCTTAATAGGGAATACGCAGTATTTT
length: 15; D: .; J: TRBJ2-1; V: TRBV7-8; size: .; CDR3: CASSLAGAGANEQFF; DNA: TGTGCCAGCAGCTTAGCGGGGGCGGGGGCTAATGAGCAGTTCTTC
length: 13; D: .; J: TRBJ2-7; V: TRBV11-3; size: .; CDR3: CASSLGIPYEQYF; DNA: TGTGCCAGCAGCTTAGGAATTCCCTACGAGCAGTACTTC
length: 14; D: .; J: TRBJ2-5; V: TRBV10-3; size: .; CDR3: CAISEENRVETQYF; DNA: TGTGCCATCAGTGAAGAAAACAGGGTGGAGACCCAGTACTTC
length: 11; D: .; J: TRBJ2-3; V: TRBV19; size: .; CDR3: CASLGTDTQYF; DNA: TGTGCCAGTCTTGGAACAGATACGCAGTATTTT
length: 15; D: .; J: TRBJ2-7; V: TRBV9; size: .; CDR3: CASSVGEGQMYEQYF; DNA: TGTGCCAGCAGCGTAGGAGAGGGACAAATGTACGAGCAGTACTTC
length: 13; D: .; J: TRBJ1-5; V: TRBV6-1; size: few; CDR3: CASSRLGNQPQHF; DNA: TGTGCCAGCAGTCGCCTGGGGAATCAGCCCCAGCATTTT
length: 18; D: TRBD1; J: TRBJ2-3; V: TRBV6-5; size: .; CDR3: CASSYSVLGQGSTDTQYF; DNA: TGTGCCAGCAGTTACTCGGTTCTTGGACAGGGTAGCACAGATACGCAGTATTTT
length: 14; D: .; J: TRBJ1-1; V: TRBV2; size: .; CDR3: CASRPGHDTSEAFF; DNA: TGTGCCAGCAGACCCGGCCATGACACTTCTGAAGCTTTCTTT
length: 18; D: TRBD1; J: TRBJ1-6; V: TRBV27; size: .; CDR3: CASSPHHKTGTGDSPLHF; DNA: TGTGCCAGCAGTCCTCACCACAAAACCGGGACAGGGGATTCACCCCTCCACTTT
length: 16; D: .; J: TRBJ2-5; V: TRBV24-1; size: few; CDR3: CATSDLQAGNQETQYF; DNA: TGTGCCACCAGTGATTTGCAGGCGGGTAACCAAGAGACCCAGTACTTC
length: 16; D: TRBD1; J: TRBJ1-1; V: TRBV7-9; size: few; CDR3: CASSSLPGQENTEAFF; DNA: TGTGCCAGCAGCTCGCTACCGGGACAGGAGAACACTGAAGCTTTCTTT
length: 14; D: .; J: TRBJ1-1; V: TRBV2; size: .; CDR3: CASSVNRVGTEAFF; DNA: TGTGCCAGCAGTGTTAACAGGGTAGGCACTGAAGCTTTCTTT
length: 14; D: TRBD2; J: TRBJ2-7; V: TRBV20-1; size: .; CDR3: CSVTGTSDTYEQYF; DNA: TGCAGCGTAACCGGGACTAGCGACACCTACGAGCAGTACTTC
length: 16; D: TRBD2; J: TRBJ2-5; V: TRBV9; size: .; CDR3: CASSVSVLAGGETQYF; DNA: TGTGCCAGCAGCGTATCCGTCCTAGCGGGAGGGGAGACCCAGTACTTC
length: 17; D: TRBD2; J: TRBJ2-3; V: TRBV19; size: .; CDR3: CASSMVLAGVGTDTQYF; DNA: TGTGCCAGTAGTATGGTCCTAGCGGGGGTCGGCACAGATACGCAGTATTTT
length: 16; D: .; J: TRBJ1-2; V: TRBV28; size: .; CDR3: CASRQVQEDGTDGYTF; DNA: TGTGCCAGCAGGCAGGTTCAGGAAGATGGCACGGATGGCTACACCTTC
length: 14; D: .; J: TRBJ1-6; V: TRBV20-1; size: .; CDR3: CSARPAFYNSPLHF; DNA: TGCAGTGCTAGACCCGCTTTCTATAATTCACCCCTCCACTTT
length: 19; D: TRBD2; J: TRBJ2-1; V: TRBV7-6; size: few; CDR3: CASSLYRGERGSSYNEQFF; DNA: TGTGCCAGCAGCTTATACAGAGGGGAGCGGGGAAGCTCCTACAATGAGCAGTTCTTC
length: 10; D: .; J: TRBJ2-3; V: TRBV2; size: .; CDR3: CASTRDTQYF; DNA: TGTGCCAGCACGAGGGATACGCAGTATTTT
length: 13; D: .; J: TRBJ2-7; V: TRBV7-2; size: .; CDR3: CASSLVRGYEQYF; DNA: TGTGCCAGCAGCTTAGTTCGCGGGTACGAGCAGTACTTC
length: 19; D: TRBD1; J: TRBJ2-6; V: TRBV30; size: .; CDR3: CAWSALWTGVSSGANVLTF; DNA: TGTGCCTGGAGTGCCCTCTGGACAGGGGTTAGCTCTGGGGCCAACGTCCTGACTTTC
length: 14; D: .; J: TRBJ2-3; V: TRBV7-2; size: few; CDR3: CASSLETFTDTQYF; DNA: TGTGCCAGCAGCTTAGAGACTTTCACAGATACGCAGTATTTT
length: 15; D: TRBD2; J: TRBJ2-1; V: TRBV6-1; size: .; CDR3: CASQTGGGSYNEQFF; DNA: TGTGCCAGCCAGACGGGGGGGGGTTCCTACAATGAGCAGTTCTTC
length: 15; D: TRBD1; J: TRBJ2-7; V: TRBV6-1; size: .; CDR3: CASRGQGTKTYEQYF; DNA: TGTGCCAGCAGGGGACAGGGTACAAAGACCTACGAGCAGTACTTC
length: 16; D: .; J: TRBJ2-2; V: TRBV27; size: .; CDR3: CASKSVGTANTGELFF; DNA: TGTGCCAGCAAATCCGTAGGGACGGCGAACACCGGGGAGCTGTTTTTT
length: 15; D: .; J: TRBJ2-1; V: TRBV27; size: .; CDR3: CATKRLGVLGNEQFF; DNA: TGTGCCACCAAGCGATTAGGGGTTCTCGGTAATGAGCAGTTCTTC
length: 15; D: .; J: TRBJ1-6; V: TRBV4-3; size: .; CDR3: CASSHPPGLSSPLHF; DNA: TGCGCCAGCAGCCACCCCCCGGGACTATCCTCACCCCTCCACTTT
length: 13; D: .; J: TRBJ2-2; V: TRBV6-2/TRBV6-3; size: few; CDR3: CASSYRRAGELFF; DNA: TGTGCCAGCAGTTACAGGAGGGCCGGGGAGCTGTTTTTT
length: 16; D: TRBD1; J: TRBJ1-5; V: TRBV20-1; size: few; CDR3: CSAESGTGGEGQPQHF; DNA: TGCAGTGCAGAGAGCGGGACAGGGGGCGAGGGTCAGCCCCAGCATTTT
length: 14; D: .; J: TRBJ1-1; V: TRBV6-2/TRBV6-3; size: few; CDR3: CASTLSSVATEAFF; DNA: TGTGCCAGCACATTATCGTCGGTGGCCACTGAAGCTTTCTTT
length: 15; D: .; J: TRBJ2-5; V: TRBV5-1; size: .; CDR3: CASSFQTASGETQYF; DNA: TGCGCCAGCAGCTTTCAGACAGCCTCGGGCGAGACCCAGTACTTC
length: 15; D: TRBD2; J: TRBJ2-1; V: TRBV5-1; size: .; CDR3: CASSVTSGGYNEQFF; DNA: TGCGCCAGCAGCGTAACTAGCGGGGGTTACAATGAGCAGTTCTTC
length: 19; D: TRBD2; J: TRBJ2-1; V: TRBV24-1; size: few; CDR3: CATSDPGLAGGITYNEQFF; DNA: TGTGCCACCAGTGACCCAGGACTAGCGGGAGGAATAACCTACAATGAGCAGTTCTTC
length: 16; D: .; J: TRBJ2-5; V: TRBV11-1; size: .; CDR3: CASSWSGLPGGETQYF; DNA: TGTGCCAGCAGCTGGAGCGGGCTCCCTGGAGGAGAGACCCAGTACTTC
length: 16; D: TRBD1; J: TRBJ2-7; V: TRBV19; size: .; CDR3: CASIHIKDRGNYEQYF; DNA: TGTGCCAGTATTCATATAAAGGACAGGGGCAACTACGAGCAGTACTTC
length: 15; D: .; J: TRBJ1-5; V: TRBV7-2; size: .; CDR3: CASSLSGASNQPQHF; DNA: TGTGCCAGCAGCTTATCGGGGGCAAGCAATCAGCCCCAGCATTTT
length: 13; D: .; J: TRBJ2-1; V: TRBV7-2; size: .; CDR3: CASSFDPDNEQFF; DNA: TGTGCCAGCAGCTTCGATCCTGACAATGAGCAGTTCTTC